This TCR beta chain was identified during a study of blood T cell repertoires in COVID-19. The overall study: COVID-19 samples collected from the United States, Italy and Spain covered acute and convalescent phases.

Authors' analysis steps: Cell counts per sample came from amplifying reference gene primers. The protocol was immunoSEQ multiplex PCR, while the TCRdb copy is restricted to in-frame clones and leaves out a portion. The V and J calls and clone size come from that table; D and trimming were worked out from the DNA. The data contain hundreds of thousands of clones, about nine tenths of them singletons. The V segment lost 7 bases and the J segment 4 bases; nucleotides outside the gene matches: 9. Germline V lookup: CDR1 SGHNT, CDR2 YENEEA. The CDR3 loop spans 15 amino acids. The J gene is TRBJ2-2, the V gene TRBV11-3; 7 nucleotides line up with TRBD2. This TCR was sampled from a woman aged 35 to 49 who had recovered from COVID-19. The sample was peripheral blood. CDR3 protein: CASTSNRGGTGELFF. For the CDR3, the DNA is TGTGCCAGCACGTCGAATCGCGGGGGCACCGGGGAGCTGTTTTTT.